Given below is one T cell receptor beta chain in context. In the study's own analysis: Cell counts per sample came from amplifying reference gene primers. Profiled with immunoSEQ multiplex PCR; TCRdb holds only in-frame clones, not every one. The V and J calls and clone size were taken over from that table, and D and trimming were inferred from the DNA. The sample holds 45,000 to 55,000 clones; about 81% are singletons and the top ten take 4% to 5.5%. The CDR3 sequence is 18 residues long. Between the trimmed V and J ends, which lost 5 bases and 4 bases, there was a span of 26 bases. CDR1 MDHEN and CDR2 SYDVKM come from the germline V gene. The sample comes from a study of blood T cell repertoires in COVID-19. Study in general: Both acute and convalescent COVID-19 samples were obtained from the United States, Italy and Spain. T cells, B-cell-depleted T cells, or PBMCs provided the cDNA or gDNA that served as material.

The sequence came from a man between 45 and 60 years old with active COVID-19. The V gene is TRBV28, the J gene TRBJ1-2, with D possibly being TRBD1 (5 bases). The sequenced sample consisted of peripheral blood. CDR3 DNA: TGTGCCAGCAGTCTTAGCTTCGGACAAGGAGAAGGTCGCTATGGCTACACCTTC. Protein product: CASSLSFGQGEGRYGYTF.